This TCR beta chain derives from a study of T cell repertoires in cytomegalovirus infection. Study overall: Shared public TCR beta signatures pointed to both CMV infection and a matching HLA type. The study, taken as a whole, reports: Clonotypes of TCR beta that were HLA-C-restricted and CMV-specific dominated the ex vivo response. Cumulative public TCR beta family frequency identified carriers of CMV plus the relevant HLA.

One entry per CDR3 protein, called by TCRdb with MiXCR from the reads. The data show approximately 490,000 distinct CDR3 sequences, about 11% seen once. This CDR3 has 17 amino acids. Germline V gene sequence: CDR1 SGHAT, CDR2 FQNNGV. Trimming removed 5 bases from V and 2 bases from J, with 18 bases in between. At least ten counts were recorded for this clonotype. Its antigen is as yet unknown. This TCR derives from a human donor in good health (CMV status not recorded). Some clones in this sample may be carry-over from other donors' samples. Sequenced material: PBMCs. The chain couples TRBV11-2 to TRBJ2-2; the D gene could be TRBD1 or TRBD2 (5 bases each). In nucleotides, the CDR3 is TGTGCCAGCAGCCCTGGGACCCGTCGGACTAACACCGGGGAGCTGTTTTTT. Protein product: CASSPGTRRTNTGELFF.